The 28 T cell receptor beta chains listed next were all sequenced from one sample in a study of cytomegalovirus exposure and HLA in healthy donors. The PCR had 60 Vbeta and 13 Jbeta primers. Repertoires were generated with immunoSEQ multiplex PCR, while TCRdb's copy carries only in-frame clones and drops some. The sample holds 150,000 to 200,000 clones, roughly 72% seen once. Input material: PBMCs. These TCRs come from a woman in her 30s in good health and CMV-seropositive.

The chain is built from TRBV19 and TRBJ1-6; no clear D. V dropped 7 bases and J dropped 11 bases, with 15 bases sitting between them. Per the germline V gene, CDR1 is LNHDA and CDR2 is SQIVND (reference sequence). The CDR3 has 13 amino acids. The CDR3 sequence is CASKSADGAPLHF. CDR3 bases: TGTGCCAGTAAAAGCGCCGACGGGGCACCCCTCCACTTT.

This chain uses TRBV30 with TRBJ2-5, with D unresolved. The J call may be faulty, since TRBJ2-7 better matches the DNA end. The length of the CDR3 is 12 residues. The germline V gene encodes CDR1 GTSNPN and CDR2 SVGIG (reference sequence). CDR3 in DNA: TGTGCCTGGAGAAGCGTAGGCTACGAGCAGTACTTC. The encoded protein is CAWRSVGYEQYF.

The V and J genes are TRBV4-1 and TRBJ2-1; no definite D call. V was cut by 2 bases and J by 7 bases, with 9 bases left in between. The CDR3 extends over 13 amino acids. Germline lookup yields CDR1 MGHRA and CDR2 YSYEKL. CDR3 in DNA: TGCGCCAGCAGCCAATCGCGGCGGAATGAGCAGTTCTTC. Its protein product is CASSQSRRNEQFF.

This clone was observed a single time. The chain carries TRBV6-5 and TRBJ2-3; 10 nucleotides line up with TRBD2. CDR3 size: 15 residues. V shed 6 bases and J 0 bases; nucleotides not matched to a gene: 3. Per the germline V gene, CDR1 is MNHEY and CDR2 is SVGAGI. CDR3 region: CASSQRGGSTDTQYF. DNA for the CDR3: TGTGCCAGCAGCCAGCGGGGGGGAAGCACAGATACGCAGTATTTT.

The chain carries TRBV19 and TRBJ2-1; D possibly corresponds to TRBD2 (6 bases). Germline-derived CDR1 and CDR2 are LNHDA and SQIVND (reference sequence). The V end lost 5 bases, the J end lost 6 bases, and 14 bases lay between the germline ends. CDR3 size: 14 residues. The CDR3 region has the DNA TGTGCCAGTAGTGCGGGGACCCCTGGCAATGAGCAGTTCTTC. This sequence encodes CASSAGTPGNEQFF.

This chain connects TRBV6-5 to TRBJ2-7; the match to TRBD2 covers 13 bases. This CDR3 is built from 15 residues. Germline CDR1 and CDR2: MNHEY and SVGAGI. V lost 4 bases to trimming and J lost 5 bases; unmatched junction nucleotides: 5. The CDR3 DNA sequence: TGTGCCAGCAGTTCGCCGGGACTAGCGGGACACGAGCAGTACTTC. Translating gives CASSSPGLAGHEQYF.

V is TRBV7-9 and J is TRBJ2-1; 7 nucleotides match TRBD1. The V gene's germline CDR1 is SEHNR and CDR2 FQNEAQ (reference sequence). The V and J ends lost 5 bases and 9 bases, in that order; junction bases with no gene match: 7. The length of the CDR3 is 13 residues. For the CDR3, the DNA is TGTGCCAGCAGCCCAACAGGGGAAGGTGAGCAGTTCTTC. Its translation: CASSPTGEGEQFF.

V and J are TRBV28 and TRBJ2-7; 10 nucleotides align to TRBD2. The germline CDR1 and CDR2 sequences are MDHEN and SYDVKM. The CDR3 runs to 19 residues. V shed 1 base, J shed 3 bases, and the junction held 15 bases outside the gene matches. The CDR3 nucleotides read TGTGCCAGCAGTTTATCCCTAGCCGTCCTAGCGGGGGTTAGCTACGAGCAGTACTTC. It is translated as CASSLSLAVLAGVSYEQYF.

This chain connects TRBV27 to TRBJ1-2; D perhaps matches TRBD1 (6 bases). The V gene's germline CDR1 is MNHEY and CDR2 SMNVEV (reference sequence). Trimming took off 4 bases at V and 6 bases at J, with 30 bases between the two ends. This CDR3 spans 19 amino acids. The CDR3 DNA is TGTGCCAGCAGTTCCCCCCAGGGGACGCAAAAGCCTCTATTACATGGCTACACCTTC. Its protein is CASSSPQGTQKPLLHGYTF.

The chain uses TRBV30 and TRBJ1-5; D unclear. This CDR3 is built from 14 residues. From germline, CDR1 is GTSNPN and CDR2 SVGIG (reference sequence). V was pared by 0 bases and J by 6 bases, with 12 bases between. The CDR3 nucleotides read TGTGCCTGGAGTGTAGGAGGGCTGGGTCAGCCCCAGCATTTT. Its protein product is CAWSVGGLGQPQHF.

The chain combines TRBV7-6 with TRBJ1-2; tentative D call: TRBD1 (5 bases). The CDR3 spans 14 residues. Germline V lookup: CDR1 SGHVS, CDR2 FNYEAQ. V lost 5 bases and J 1 base, leaving 11 bases between the germline ends. DNA of the CDR3: TGTGCCAGCAGCCCTACGGGACTTAACTATGGCTACACCTTC. The encoded protein is CASSPTGLNYGYTF.

The chain has TRBV2 and TRBJ1-2; D possibly corresponds to TRBD1 (6 bases). Per germline, CDR1 SNHLY and CDR2 FYNNEI. There are 13 residues in the CDR3. Trimming removed 7 bases from V and 6 bases from J, with 15 bases in between. CDR3 in DNA: TGTGCCAGCAATCAGGGGTTCGTCGATGGCTACACCTTC. Translated: CASNQGFVDGYTF.

This clone was observed a single time. Because the CDR3's place on the DNA is in doubt, the DNA is left out and the CDR3 is given as listed by TCRdb. V gene TRBV11-2 combines with J gene TRBJ1-6. The germline V gene has CDR1 SGHAT and CDR2 FQNNGV. The CDR3 comprises 16 residues, both ends counted. CDR3 region: CASSFLWGRENSPLHF.

This clone was seen a few times. The chain employs TRBV19 and TRBJ2-7; 8 bases align to TRBD1. The CDR3 contains 14 residues. The germline V gene encodes CDR1 LNHDA and CDR2 SQIVND (reference sequence). J lost 2 bases, V lost 5 bases, and 5 bases had no gene match. Written as DNA, the CDR3 is TGTGCCAGTAGTGTCAAACAGGGGGCCTACGAGCAGTACTTC. This sequence encodes CASSVKQGAYEQYF.

V gene TRBV19 combines with J gene TRBJ1-1; D is perhaps TRBD1 (6 bases). The CDR3 has 14 residues. In germline, CDR1 is LNHDA, CDR2 SQIVND (reference sequence). Trimming took 10 bases from V and 0 from J, leaving 15 bases between them. Here the CDR3 reads CATSTGFVNTEAFF. In nucleotides, the CDR3 is TGTGCCACTTCCACAGGGTTTGTGAACACTGAAGCTTTCTTT.

V is TRBV19 and J is TRBJ1-3, with 8 bases aligning to TRBD1. Germline lookup yields CDR1 LNHDA and CDR2 SQIVND (reference sequence). This CDR3 is 16 amino acids long. The J segment lost 1 base and the V segment lost 7 bases, leaving 9 bases of the junction unmatched. CDR3 region: CASTLLQGASGNTIYF. CDR3 DNA sequence: TGTGCCAGTACCTTACTTCAGGGGGCGTCTGGAAACACCATATATTTT.

This clone was seen a single time. The V call is TRBV5-6, the J call TRBJ2-3; D may be TRBD2 (5 bases). The germline V and J ends were trimmed by 1 base and 1 base, with 7 bases remaining between them. The CDR3 runs 14 residues. The germline gives CDR1 SGHDT, CDR2 YYEEEE. Written as DNA, the CDR3 is TGTGCCAGCAGCTTGAGGCGGGGCACAGATACGCAGTATTTT. It specifies CASSLRRGTDTQYF.

This clone was seen more than once but under ten times. The CDR3 DNA follows: TGCGCCAGCAGCCATTCCGGACTTAACTTAGCAGATACGCAGTATTTT. Its protein product is CASSHSGLNLADTQYF. The chain recombines TRBV4-3 with TRBJ2-3, with TRBD2 as a possible D gene (5 bases). The CDR3 sequence is 16 residues long. The germline V gene has CDR1 LGHNA and CDR2 YSLEER. The V end lost 3 bases, the J end lost 4 bases, and 17 bases lay between the germline ends.

This clone was recorded only once. The rearrangement uses TRBV30 and TRBJ2-7, with 9 nucleotides matching TRBD2. Germline V CDR1 and CDR2: GTSNPN, SVGIG (reference sequence). The CDR3 has 14 residues. V gave up 2 bases and J gave up 7 bases; unmatched junction bases: 9. The CDR3 DNA is TGTGCCTGGAGTATCTTAGCGGGAGTAGGGGAGCAGTACTTC. Its protein product is CAWSILAGVGEQYF. The full variable domain, its missing parts supplied by reference TRBV30 and TRBJ2-7, is SQTIHQWPATLVQPVGSPLSLECTVEGTSNPNLYWYRQAAGRGLQLLFYSVGIGQISSEVPQNLSASRPQDRQFILSSKKLLLSDSGFYLCAWSILAGVGEQYFGPGTRLTVT.

The V call is TRBV29-1, the J call TRBJ1-4; no reliable D call. This CDR3 is 12 amino acids long. Germline CDR1 SQVTM, CDR2 ANQGSEA. The V end was cut by 5 bases, the J end by 5 bases, with 9 bases between. As DNA, the CDR3 is TGCAGCGTTATGAGAGGGAATGAAAAACTGTTTTTT. Translation gives CSVMRGNEKLFF.

This clone has more than one count but fewer than ten. V usage is TRBV5-1 and J usage is TRBJ2-1; 8 bases align to TRBD2. Germline CDR1 and CDR2: SGHRS and YFSETQ. This CDR3 comprises 13 residues. V lost 4 bases and J lost 8; bases outside the gene matches: 5. CDR3 protein: CASSPGTRYEQFF. For the CDR3, the DNA is TGCGCCAGCAGCCCTGGGACTAGGTATGAGCAGTTCTTC.

The J gene is TRBJ1-1, the V gene TRBV18; D is possibly TRBD1 (6 bases). V shed 0 bases and J shed 1 base, with 18 bases lying between them. The CDR3 runs to 18 residues. Per the germline V gene, CDR1 is KGHSH and CDR2 is LQKENI. The CDR3 DNA follows: TGTGCCAGCTCACCACCTCTTATCAGGGGATGGGGGAACACTGAAGCTTTCTTT. It is translated as CASSPPLIRGWGNTEAFF.

V and J are TRBV7-2 and TRBJ2-7, with 8 bases fitting TRBD1. The CDR3 is made up of 14 amino acids. Germline trimming cut 6 bases from V and 4 bases from J; bases unmatched to any gene: 8. The germline CDR1 and CDR2 sequences are SGHTA and FQGNSA. The CDR3 loop reads CASSPGQARYEQYF. Written as DNA, the CDR3 is TGTGCCAGCAGTCCGGGACAGGCGAGATACGAGCAGTACTTC.

CDR3 bases: TGTGCCTGGGCTCTTCGGTACTACCGCTACGAGCAGTACTTC. This sequence encodes CAWALRYYRYEQYF. The chain is built from TRBV30 and TRBJ2-7; D remains unclear. Germline CDR1 reads GTSNPN; CDR2 reads SVGIG (reference sequence). CDR3 size: 14 residues. V was shortened by 5 bases and J by 3 bases, with 17 bases between the two germline ends.

The rearrangement joins TRBV7-2 to TRBJ1-2; 12 bases map to TRBD1. CDR1 and CDR2 (germline): SGHTA, FQGNSA. There are 17 residues in the CDR3. V was clipped by 3 bases and J by 4 bases; unmatched bases: 9. The CDR3, as DNA: TGTGCCAGCAGCTTCTCGGGACAGGGGGCTCGGAGCTATGGCTACACCTTC. Its protein product is CASSFSGQGARSYGYTF.

Turning to this clone: Compared with germline, one end of the junction differs, possibly owing to a read error. The chain employs TRBV7-9 and TRBJ1-6, with 7 bases lining up with TRBD1. Looked up from germline, CDR1 is SEHNR and CDR2 is FQNEAQ (reference sequence). The CDR3 length is 16 residues. The CDR3 sequence is CSSSITGVAYNSPLHF. The CDR3 DNA sequence: TGTTCCAGCAGCATTACAGGGGTGGCCTATAATTCACCCCTCCACTTT.

The chain links TRBV5-1 to TRBJ2-7, with D maybe TRBD1 (5 bases). The CDR3 contains 14 residues. The V end was cut by 8 bases, the J end by 2 bases, with 17 bases between. Germline CDR1 and CDR2: SGHRS and YFSETQ. The CDR3 nucleotides read TGCGCCAGTGCGGCTCAGGGTGGGGCCTACGAGCAGTACTTC. As protein: CASAAQGGAYEQYF. The whole variable domain, remainder taken from reference TRBV5-1 and TRBJ2-7, is KAGVTQTPRYLIKTRGQQVTLSCSPISGHRSVSWYQQTPGQGLQFLFEYFSETQRNKGNFPGRFSGRQFSNSRSEMNVSTLELGDSALYLCASAAQGGAYEQYFGPGTRLTVT.

The chain recombines TRBV21-1 with TRBJ2-3; no check of the table's D call, TRBD2, against the DNA was made. TRBV21-1 is an annotated pseudogene. There are 16 residues in the CDR3. The CDR3 coding sequence is TGTGCCAGCAGCAAAATGACTAGCGGGAGAACAGATACGCAGTATTTT. Translating gives CASSKMTSGRTDTQYF.